This T cell receptor beta chain was sequenced in a study of naive and memory T cell subsets. Study-wide results and caveats: Possibly reflecting memory cells re-expressing CD45RA, a few larger clonotypes occurred in naive repertoires, especially CD8.

The beta constant-region primer was an equimolar mix of two oligonucleotides covering TRBC1 and TRBC2. Four rounds of PCR amplified the ligated cDNA using nested alpha and beta constant-region primers plus SP2. MiXCR, run by TCRdb on the UMI-ligation and nested PCR reads, gives a single entry per CDR3 protein. In the table there are 150,000 or so distinct CDR3 sequences, roughly 22% of which are singletons. This clonotype was seen repeatedly, ten times or more. The antigen remains unidentified. CDR3 size: 14 residues. The V and J ends lost 7 bases and 5 bases, in that order; junction bases with no gene match: 11. Germline V gene lookup returns CDR1 SQVTM and CDR2 ANQGSEA.

The sequenced material came from naive CD4+ T cells from blood. J is TRBJ2-7 and V is TRBV29-1; 10 bases agree with TRBD1. The clonotype originates from a human donor in good health. CDR3 in amino acids: CSALTSGTGDEQYF. The CDR3 nucleotides read TGCAGCGCACTAACTTCAGGGACAGGGGACGAGCAGTACTTC.